The 13 T cell receptor beta chains reported below all come from one sample, sequenced in a study of blood T cell repertoires in COVID-19. Profiling relied on immunoSEQ multiplex PCR, and the TCRdb table lists in-frame clones only, not all of them. The data show about 160,000 clones, 70% to 90% seen once. Sequencing input: peripheral blood. The receptors stem from a woman aged 55-75 years with COVID-19, enrolled during active disease.

This chain uses TRBV18 with TRBJ2-4, with TRBD2 matching 12 bases. Per the germline V gene, CDR1 is KGHSH and CDR2 is LQKENI. V gave up 4 bases and J gave up 1 base; unmatched junction bases: 2. The CDR3 covers 16 residues. The CDR3 nucleotides read TGTGCCAGCTCACTCACTAGCGGGGGGGCCAAAAACATTCAGTACTTC. Translating it yields CASSLTSGGAKNIQYF. Full variable domain (outside the CDR3, taken from reference TRBV18 and TRBJ2-4): NAGVMQNPRHLVRRRGQEARLRCSPMKGHSHVYWYRQLPEEGLKFMVYLQKENIIDESGMPKERFSAEFPKEGPSILRIQQVVRGDSAAYFCASSLTSGGAKNIQYFGAGTRLSVL.

The chain is built from TRBV19 and TRBJ2-3, with 9 nucleotides matching TRBD2. Germline assignment: CDR1 LNHDA and CDR2 SQIVND (reference sequence). The CDR3 runs to 17 residues. V lost 2 bases and J lost 2; bases outside the gene matches: 8. CDR3 residues: CASSINLAGYNTDTQYF. CDR3 bases: TGTGCCAGTAGTATAAACCTAGCGGGGTATAACACAGATACGCAGTATTTT.

CDR3 DNA sequence: TGTGCCAGCAGCTTATCTCGGACAACTGGAAACACCATATATTTT. Translating gives CASSLSRTTGNTIYF. V usage is TRBV7-9 and J usage is TRBJ1-3, with a possible D match to TRBD1 (5 bases). CDR1 and CDR2 from the germline V gene are SEHNR and FQNEAQ (reference sequence). This CDR3 has 15 residues. With 2 bases removed from V and 2 bases from J, the gap between germline ends came to 10 bases.

This sequence joins TRBV7-3 and TRBJ2-2, with 10 bases aligning to TRBD2. This CDR3 has 19 residues. V was pared by 0 bases and J by 0 bases, with 7 bases of the junction left unmatched. Germline CDR1 is SGHTA and CDR2 is FQGTGA. The CDR3 loop is CASSLTPGLAKPNTGELFF. The CDR3 coding sequence is TGTGCCAGCAGCTTAACGCCGGGACTAGCGAAACCGAACACCGGGGAGCTGTTTTTT.

V gene TRBV6-5 combines with J gene TRBJ1-1; D is perhaps TRBD1 (6 bases). The CDR3 is made up of 13 amino acids. Germline V lookup: CDR1 MNHEY, CDR2 SVGAGI. Deletions cut 7 bases from V and 6 bases from J, with 15 bases between. Here the CDR3 DNA reads TGTGCCAGCAACAAGGGGGTCGGCGCTGAAGCTTTCTTT. Translated: CASNKGVGAEAFF.

This sequence joins TRBV14 and TRBJ1-5; D gene ambiguous. Germline lookup yields CDR1 SGHDN and CDR2 FVKESK. Trimming removed 0 bases from V and 2 bases from J, with 8 bases in between. CDR3 length: 15 residues. DNA for the CDR3: TGTGCCAGCAGCCAAGATCGGAGAGGCAATCAGCCCCAGCATTTT. It yields the protein CASSQDRRGNQPQHF.

V and J are TRBV6-5 and TRBJ1-2; D possibly corresponds to TRBD1 (5 bases). The CDR3 is made up of 14 amino acids. In germline, CDR1 is MNHEY, CDR2 SVGAGI. The V end was cut by 4 bases, the J end by 8 bases, with 17 bases between. In DNA, the CDR3 is TGTGCCAGCAGTTGGGGCGAGAAAGGTGAAGGCTACACCTTC. Translated: CASSWGEKGEGYTF.

With respect to this clone: Other nucleotide sequences from this sample produce the same CDR3. This chain connects TRBV20-1 to TRBJ1-4; TRBD1 is a possible D gene (6 bases). CDR3 length: 14 amino acids. V lost 3 bases and J 0 bases, leaving 8 bases between the germline ends. Looked up from germline, CDR1 is DFQATT and CDR2 is SNEGSKA (reference sequence). The DNA for the CDR3 is TGCAGTGCTAGTAGACAGGCAACTAATGAAAAACTGTTTTTT. Encoded protein: CSASRQATNEKLFF.

The V gene is TRBV18, the J gene TRBJ1-1; 7 bases line up with TRBD1. The CDR3 spans 17 residues. Per the germline V gene, CDR1 is KGHSH and CDR2 is LQKENI. V dropped 4 bases and J dropped 0; count of bases not matched to a gene: 11. Here the CDR3 DNA reads TGTGCCAGCTCACTCCAACCGGGACAGAGCATGAACACTGAAGCTTTCTTT. Amino acids: CASSLQPGQSMNTEAFF.

This chain connects TRBV15 to TRBJ2-2; TRBD2 aligns across 10 bases. Germline V gives CDR1 LNHNV, CDR2 YYDKDF (reference sequence). Trimming at V came to 1 base and at J to 6 bases, leaving 5 bases not matched to a gene. The CDR3 contains 16 residues. The CDR3 here is CATSRVSSGGAGELFF. The DNA of the CDR3 is TGTGCCACCAGCAGAGTTTCGAGCGGGGGGGCCGGGGAGCTGTTTTTT.

This clone was seen a handful of times. The rearrangement joins TRBV19 to TRBJ1-3; unclear D gene. This CDR3 comprises 14 residues. Germline V gene lookup returns CDR1 LNHDA and CDR2 SQIVND (reference sequence). Trimming pared 7 bases from V and 4 bases from J, leaving 14 bases between. CDR3 nucleotide sequence: TGTGCCAGTACGGACTGGGCCAGGGGAAACACCATATATTTT. Translated, it gives CASTDWARGNTIYF.

J is TRBJ1-1 and V is TRBV12-5; unclear D gene. The germline V gene encodes CDR1 LGHNT and CDR2 FRNRAP. The CDR3 covers 15 residues. Deletions cut 1 base from V and 3 bases from J, with 12 bases between. The CDR3 sequence: CASGLGARAHTEAFF. CDR3 coding DNA: TGTGCTAGTGGTTTGGGTGCGAGGGCTCACACTGAAGCTTTCTTT.

The V and J genes are TRBV11-2 and TRBJ2-1; TRBD2 agrees at 12 bases. Germline-derived CDR1 and CDR2 are SGHAT and FQNNGV. The CDR3 sequence is 18 residues long. J gave up 7 bases and V 2 bases, and 12 bases lay outside the gene matches. The CDR3 coding sequence is TGTGCCAGCAGCTTATCCCCCGTACTAGCGGGAGGCGGGAATGAGCAGTTCTTC. This translates into CASSLSPVLAGGGNEQFF.